This is a list of T cell receptor beta chains from one sample in a study of OX40 agonist ivuxolimab in advanced cancers. Produced via immunoSEQ multiplex PCR; TCRdb's table is partial and in-frame only. The table lists fewer than 60,000 clones, roughly four fifths of them singletons. This sample comprised CD4+ or CD8+ T cells sorted from blood, obtained in a trial of the OX40 agonist ivuxolimab. All receptors derive from an adult with an advanced solid tumor such as melanoma, head and neck, liver or kidney cancer. CDR3s include the opening cysteine and the closing phenylalanine or tryptophan. The D gene is left open where the match is weak. Only part of the rows carry a size: once, few, many, or a class if the clone is expanded.

d_gene: TRBD1
j_gene: TRBJ1-6
abundance: NA
v_gene: TRBV7-9
CDR3aa: CASSLEVRGNSPLHF
CDR3nt: TGTGCCAGCAGCTTAGAGGTCAGGGGGAATTCACCCCTCCACTTT

d_gene: TRBD1
j_gene: TRBJ1-2
abundance: NA
v_gene: TRBV19
CDR3aa: CASSNTRGQGGYGYTF
CDR3nt: TGTGCCAGTAGCAATACCCGGGGACAGGGAGGCTATGGCTACACCTTC

d_gene: TRBD2
j_gene: TRBJ2-2
abundance: NA
v_gene: TRBV5-6
CDR3aa: CASSQRGAGTGELFF
CDR3nt: TGTGCCAGCAGCCAGCGGGGGGCGGGCACCGGGGAGCTGTTTTTT

d_gene: NA
j_gene: TRBJ1-4
abundance: NA
v_gene: TRBV5-8
CDR3aa: CASSLFQGPEKLFF
CDR3nt: TGTGCCAGCAGCTTGTTTCAGGGCCCGGAAAAACTGTTTTTT

d_gene: TRBD1
j_gene: TRBJ2-5
abundance: few
v_gene: TRBV10-2
CDR3aa: CASRTGGQETQYF
CDR3nt: TGCGCCAGCAGAACAGGGGGACAAGAGACCCAGTACTTC

d_gene: TRBD1
j_gene: TRBJ1-4
abundance: NA
v_gene: TRBV13
CDR3aa: CASSLRQGGGEKLFF
CDR3nt: TGTGCCAGCAGCCTTAGACAGGGCGGGGGTGAAAAACTGTTTTTT

d_gene: TRBD1
j_gene: TRBJ2-7
abundance: NA
v_gene: TRBV5-6
CDR3aa: CASSLVGTEAYEQYF
CDR3nt: TGTGCCAGCAGCTTGGTCGGGACAGAAGCTTACGAGCAGTACTTC

d_gene: NA
j_gene: TRBJ2-2
abundance: NA
v_gene: TRBV4-1
CDR3aa: CASSQPTWNTGELFF
CDR3nt: TGCGCCAGCAGCCAACCCACATGGAACACCGGGGAGCTGTTTTTT

d_gene: NA
j_gene: TRBJ2-1
abundance: NA
v_gene: TRBV7-6
CDR3aa: CASSLRGTGEQFF
CDR3nt: TGTGCCAGCAGCTTAAGGGGCACGGGTGAGCAGTTCTTC

d_gene: NA
j_gene: TRBJ2-3
abundance: NA
v_gene: TRBV28
CDR3aa: CASSLSLQGADTQYF
CDR3nt: TGTGCCAGCAGTTTAAGTCTACAGGGAGCAGATACGCAGTATTTT

d_gene: NA
j_gene: TRBJ1-4
abundance: NA
v_gene: TRBV2
CDR3aa: CASSEPGTSSEKLFF
CDR3nt: TGTGCCAGCAGCGAACCCGGGACTTCGTCTGAAAAACTGTTTTTT

d_gene: NA
j_gene: TRBJ2-7
abundance: NA
v_gene: TRBV5-8
CDR3aa: CASSFQPETYEQYF
CDR3nt: TGTGCCAGCAGCTTTCAGCCGGAGACCTACGAGCAGTACTTC

d_gene: NA
j_gene: TRBJ2-7
abundance: NA
v_gene: TRBV11-2
CDR3aa: CASSLGTAYEQYF
CDR3nt: TGTGCCAGCAGCTTAGGGACGGCCTACGAGCAGTACTTC

d_gene: TRBD2
j_gene: TRBJ2-6
abundance: NA
v_gene: TRBV19
CDR3aa: CASRNGGASPVLTF
CDR3nt: TGTGCCAGTCGGAACGGGGGGGCCTCCCCCGTCCTGACTTTC

d_gene: NA
j_gene: TRBJ2-1
abundance: NA
v_gene: TRBV14
CDR3aa: CASSQRRVDNEQFF
CDR3nt: TGTGCCAGCAGCCAAAGGCGGGTAGACAATGAGCAGTTCTTC

d_gene: NA
j_gene: TRBJ1-3
abundance: NA
v_gene: TRBV15
CDR3aa: CATSRDSTAGNTIYF
CDR3nt: TGTGCCACCAGCAGAGATTCTACCGCGGGAAACACCATATATTTT